This T cell receptor beta chain was obtained from a study of blood T cell repertoires in COVID-19. This clone is a singleton in its sample. The V end was cut by 7 bases, the J end by 7 bases, with 16 bases between. The CDR3 sequence is 13 residues long. Germline assignment: CDR1 MNHEY and CDR2 SVGAGI. Clones were read by immunoSEQ multiplex PCR, and TCRdb kept only the in-frame ones, dropping some. The profile shows around 290,000 clones, approximately 86% of them singletons. The gene calls are TRBV6-5 and TRBJ1-2; D is perhaps TRBD1 (5 bases). The receptor comes from a woman in her 70s with COVID-19, enrolled during active disease. The sample comprised peripheral blood. This chain's CDR3 is CASTAGGFAGYTF. CDR3 nucleotides: TGTGCCAGCACCGCCGGGGGTTTTGCTGGCTACACCTTC.